A single sample is the source of the 22 T cell receptor beta chains below, sequenced in a study of T cell responses to AZD1222 COVID-19 vaccine listed by TCRdb under 2021. The method was the immunoSEQ multiplex PCR assay. TCRdb's version of the immuneACCESS table is confined to in-frame rearrangements and falls short of the full clone set. An unresolved V gene accounts for under half of the shortfall where checked; the remainder is of unknown origin. The sample profile shows more than 80,000 clones; roughly 85% of them were found once. Around 10% of the sample is taken by the ten largest. This specimen's time point label, per the study, means: about 28 days (+/-7) after the second vaccine dose. The source material was peripheral blood, sampled 28 days after the second AZD1222 dose. The receptors shown here come from an adult who received the AZD1222 COVID-19 vaccine.

The rearrangement uses TRBV6-5 and TRBJ2-3; D remains ambiguous. The germline V and J ends were trimmed by 6 bases and 3 bases, with 13 bases remaining between them. Germline CDR1 reads MNHEY; CDR2 reads SVGAGI. CDR3 length: 14 amino acids. The CDR3 nucleotides read TGTGCCAGCAGCTCGACATTCGGGACAGATACGCAGTATTTT. The encoded protein is CASSSTFGTDTQYF.

This clone showed up just a few times. The V call is TRBV7-2, the J call TRBJ2-1; 9 nucleotides agree with TRBD1. Germline CDR1 SGHTA, CDR2 FQGNSA. V dropped 2 bases and J dropped 9; count of bases not matched to a gene: 11. The CDR3 sequence is 16 residues long. The CDR3 DNA is TGTGCCAGCAGCTTAACGGCGGGACAGGGCATCGGTGAGCAGTTCTTC. Its translation is CASSLTAGQGIGEQFF.

The V call is TRBV28, the J call TRBJ2-3, with D perhaps given as TRBD1 or TRBD2 (6 bases each). The V gene's germline CDR1 is MDHEN and CDR2 SYDVKM. The CDR3 extends over 15 amino acids. The V gene lost 5 bases and the J gene lost 2 bases, with 14 bases spanning the gap. CDR3 sequence: CASSPGGSTTDTQYF. The CDR3 nucleotides read TGTGCCAGCAGTCCCGGGGGCTCAACCACAGATACGCAGTATTTT. Combining the CDR3 with reference TRBV28 and TRBJ2-3 gives the whole variable domain DVKVTQSSRYLVKRTGEKVFLECVQDMDHENMFWYRQDPGLGLRLIYFSYDVKMKEKGDIPEGYSVSREKKERFSLILESASTNQTSMYLCASSPGGSTTDTQYFGPGTRLTVL.

The chain combines TRBV3-1 (or the pseudogene TRBV3-2) with TRBJ2-3, with D possibly TRBD1 on 6 matching bases. This CDR3 is 20 amino acids long. V was pared by 2 bases and J by 7 bases, with 31 bases between. CDR1 LGHDT and CDR2 YNNKEL come from the germline V gene (reference sequence). CDR3 sequence reads: CASSQPSIWGQAKGLYTQYF. CDR3 DNA: TGTGCCAGCAGCCAACCGTCAATATGGGGGCAGGCCAAAGGGTTGTATACGCAGTATTTT.

V is TRBV3-1 (or the pseudogene TRBV3-2) and J is TRBJ2-1; 11 nucleotides agree with TRBD2. V was pared by 0 bases and J by 7 bases, with 5 bases of the junction left unmatched. Germline V lookup: CDR1 LGHDT, CDR2 YNNKEL (reference sequence). The CDR3 totals 16 residues. CDR3: CASSQDLPSGGNEQFF. The CDR3 DNA sequence: TGTGCCAGCAGCCAAGACTTACCTAGCGGGGGGAATGAGCAGTTCTTC.

V and J are TRBV27 and TRBJ2-6; unclear D gene. CDR3 length equals 13 residues. V was cut by 5 bases and J by 8 bases, with 10 bases left in between. Germline V gene lookup returns CDR1 MNHEY and CDR2 SMNVEV (reference sequence). The CDR3 protein is CASSVLGTNVLTF. The CDR3 region has the DNA TGTGCCAGCAGTGTATTGGGGACCAACGTCCTGACTTTC.

This chain connects TRBV5-4 to TRBJ1-3; the D is unclear. Germline V gene sequence: CDR1 SGHNT, CDR2 YYREEE (reference sequence). The ends were cut back, 0 bases at V and 4 bases at J, with 11 bases in the middle. The CDR3 is made up of 15 amino acids. DNA of the CDR3: TGTGCCAGCAGCTTGGGTAACACTCCCGGAAACACCATATATTTT. This sequence encodes CASSLGNTPGNTIYF.

This chain joins TRBV6-5 and TRBJ1-2; D possibly corresponds to TRBD1 (5 bases). Germline CDR1 and CDR2: MNHEY and SVGAGI. V lost 6 bases and J 3 bases, leaving 8 bases between the germline ends. CDR3 length equals 12 residues. CDR3 amino acids: CASRQVDYGYTF. The CDR3 DNA reads TGTGCCAGCAGACAGGTCGACTATGGCTACACCTTC.

The V and J genes are TRBV27 and TRBJ1-6; 11 nucleotides agree with TRBD1. Germline loops: CDR1 MNHEY, CDR2 SMNVEV (reference sequence). The V segment lost 5 bases and the J segment 10 bases; nucleotides outside the gene matches: 7. The CDR3 loop spans 15 amino acids. CDR3 sequence (DNA): TGTGCCAGCAGTCCACGGACAGGGGGCGTCTCACCCCTCCACTTT. This gives the protein CASSPRTGGVSPLHF.

The chain carries TRBV11-2 and TRBJ2-7, with 12 positions matching TRBD2. The trim removed 1 base at V and 1 base at J, leaving 5 bases unmatched. Germline assignment: CDR1 SGHAT and CDR2 FQNNGV. The CDR3 spans 17 residues. CDR3: CASSLGSSGRVSYEQYF. In DNA form, the CDR3 reads TGTGCCAGCAGCTTAGGTTCTAGCGGGAGGGTTTCCTACGAGCAGTACTTC.

The chain uses TRBV19 and TRBJ2-2, with 10 bases aligning to TRBD2. The CDR3 has 16 residues. V dropped 5 bases and J dropped 2; count of bases not matched to a gene: 5. CDR1 and CDR2 from the germline V gene are LNHDA and SQIVND (reference sequence). The CDR3 is CASSSSGRSNTGELFF. CDR3 in DNA: TGTGCCAGTAGTTCTAGCGGGAGATCTAACACCGGGGAGCTGTTTTTT.

V and J are TRBV6-1 and TRBJ1-1; perhaps TRBD1 as D (6 bases). The germline CDR1 and CDR2 sequences are MNHNS and SASEGT. Trimming cost V 3 bases and J 0 bases, with 8 bases left between them. The CDR3 runs 14 residues. The CDR3 loop reads CASSDRGVNTEAFF. In DNA form, the CDR3 reads TGTGCCAGCAGTGACAGGGGCGTGAACACTGAAGCTTTCTTT.

The V and J genes are TRBV18 and TRBJ1-2; D remains unclear. The CDR3 runs 13 residues. V was shortened by 2 bases and J by 7 bases, with 11 bases between the two germline ends. Germline-derived CDR1 and CDR2 are KGHSH and LQKENI. Here the CDR3 reads CASSPGQIIGYTF. Written as DNA, the CDR3 is TGTGCCAGCTCACCAGGGCAGATTATTGGCTACACCTTC.

CDR3 loop: CSVGGQLNTEAFF. The CDR3 nucleotides are TGCAGCGTTGGGGGACAGTTGAACACTGAAGCTTTCTTT. The J gene is TRBJ1-1, the V gene TRBV29-1; 7 bases agree with TRBD1. Germline lookup yields CDR1 SQVTM and CDR2 ANQGSEA. The CDR3 has 13 residues. V lost 4 bases, J lost 0 bases, and 2 bases stayed unmatched.

The chain recombines TRBV28 with TRBJ2-7, with 8 bases that match TRBD2. In germline, CDR1 is MDHEN, CDR2 SYDVKM. The CDR3 contains 14 residues. J was trimmed by 7 bases and V by 6 bases; bases with no gene match: 11. The CDR3 nucleotides are TGTGCCAGCAGGATAACGGGAGGGGTCGGGGAGCAGTACTTC. This encodes CASRITGGVGEQYF.

This chain uses TRBV9 with TRBJ2-5; D is unresolved. The CDR3 runs to 15 residues. The germline V gene encodes CDR1 SGDLS and CDR2 YYNGEE. V lost 4 bases, J lost 5 bases, and 18 bases lay in between. The CDR3 sequence: CASSPRMTPRETQYF. The CDR3 DNA follows: TGTGCCAGCAGCCCCCGTATGACTCCAAGGGAGACCCAGTACTTC.

This chain links TRBV19 with TRBJ2-1; TRBD1 agrees at 7 bases. Trimming cost V 10 bases and J 2 bases; bases outside gene matches: 14. The CDR3 is 16 residues long. Germline V gene sequence: CDR1 LNHDA, CDR2 SQIVND (reference sequence). CDR3 amino acids: CATSSGQIITYNEQFF. The CDR3 bases are TGTGCCACCTCTTCGGGACAGATAATAACCTACAATGAGCAGTTCTTC.

The rearrangement uses TRBV19 and TRBJ1-1, with 7 bases matching TRBD1. This CDR3 spans 16 amino acids. The V gene end was trimmed by 5 bases and the J gene end by 1 base; junction bases not matched to a gene: 10. Germline-derived CDR1 and CDR2 are LNHDA and SQIVND (reference sequence). The DNA for the CDR3 is TGTGCCAGTAGTCCCCAAGGGGGGACAGCGAACACTGAAGCTTTCTTT. It specifies CASSPQGGTANTEAFF.

V is TRBV3-1 (or the pseudogene TRBV3-2) and J is TRBJ2-7, with 9 positions matching TRBD1. V lost 1 base, J lost 5 bases, and 3 bases stayed unmatched. Germline lookup yields CDR1 LGHDT and CDR2 YNNKEL (reference sequence). CDR3 length: 14 amino acids. CDR3: CASSQGTGAHEQYF. In DNA form, the CDR3 reads TGTGCCAGCAGCCAAGGGACAGGGGCCCACGAGCAGTACTTC.

CDR3: CASSLQGTNTEAFF. The CDR3 coding sequence is TGTGCCAGCAGCCTCCAGGGTACGAACACTGAAGCTTTCTTT. V gene TRBV5-4 combines with J gene TRBJ1-1, with D possibly being TRBD1 (5 bases). CDR1 and CDR2 (germline): SGHNT, YYREEE (reference sequence). This CDR3 has 14 residues. Trimming took off 4 bases at V and 1 base at J, with 11 bases between the two ends.

The V and J genes are TRBV24-1 and TRBJ2-2, with 8 bases that match TRBD1. The CDR3 consists of 18 residues. J lost 5 bases, V lost 3 bases, and 13 bases had no gene match. Germline V gene sequence: CDR1 KGHDR, CDR2 SFDVKD. CDR3 in amino acids: CATSDNSGQGIRTGELFF. The CDR3 nucleotides read TGTGCCACCAGTGATAACTCCGGACAGGGTATACGTACCGGGGAGCTGTTTTTT.

V gene TRBV27 combines with J gene TRBJ2-7; the D gene is possibly TRBD1 (5 bases). The germline CDR1 and CDR2 sequences are MNHEY and SMNVEV (reference sequence). V gave up 5 bases and J gave up 3 bases, with 11 bases separating them. CDR3 length equals 13 residues. The CDR3 nucleotides are TGTGCCAGCAGTCCTGGGGCATTCTACGAGCAGTACTTC. Its protein is CASSPGAFYEQYF.